This T cell receptor beta chain was profiled in a study of blood T cell repertoires in COVID-19. About the study: Donors in the United States, Italy and Spain gave samples during acute or convalescent COVID-19. PBMCs, B-cell-depleted T cells, or T cells were the source of the cDNA or gDNA that made up the material.

Authors' data handling: Researchers report that nucleated cell counts were estimated from reference gene primer amplification. The assay was immunoSEQ multiplex PCR, and TCRdb's table has in-frame clones only and misses some. The D gene and trimming were derived from the DNA, and the V and J assignments and clone size from that table. The sample has about 130,000 clones; around 81% are singletons. The CDR3 is 14 amino acids. Germline assignment: CDR1 WSHSY and CDR2 SAAADI. Trimming shortened V by 2 bases and J by 7 bases, and 14 bases separated the two germline ends. The clonotype originates from a man aged 30-40 years with COVID-19, enrolled during active disease. The J gene is TRBJ1-1, the V gene TRBV10-2; perhaps TRBD1 as D (5 bases). Sequenced sample: peripheral blood. The CDR3 bases are TGCGCCAGCAGTGAGCGGGGATCCGGGGGTGAAGCTTTCTTT. Its translation is CASSERGSGGEAFF.